The sequence of this T cell receptor beta chain was determined in a study of identical twins. From the 5' RACE reads, TCRdb called clonotypes with MiXCR, one entry per CDR3 protein. The table records approximately 220,000 distinct CDR3 sequences, 6.5% to 9% of them present only once. Healthy Caucasians were all of the donors. Study-wide results and caveats: Because invariant MAIT and iNKT cells could be present, zero-insertion analyses could be partly confounded. Reduced insertions were recorded for abundant cord blood beta clonotypes, with no such pattern in memory repertoires. Shared out-of-frame alpha sequences (those common to twins) showed excess low generation probability.

The CDR3 has 11 residues. Germline CDR1 reads DFQATT; CDR2 reads SNEGSKA (reference sequence). Trimming took off 1 base at V and 8 bases at J, with 8 bases between the two ends. This clonotype has only one observation. Its antigen is currently unknown. The data were also submitted as part of a second study, on yellow fever vaccine responses in identical twins.

The sequenced sample consisted of CD8+ T cells sorted from blood. This clonotype originated in a woman younger than 30 in good health. The chain combines TRBV20-1 with TRBJ1-2, with D hard to call. The CDR3: CSARVGSGYTF. The CDR3 coding sequence is TGCAGTGCTAGAGTAGGGTCCGGCTACACCTTC.